The present T cell receptor (beta chain) was sequenced within a study of T cell responses to AZD1222 COVID-19 vaccine. Study at large: Pooling was applied to second doses at about 4 or about 12 weeks. Study-level points and caveats: A mostly white British donor set with more females was recruited, and clonal diversity was possibly underestimated. Close to half of all spike-specific TCRs reportedly target regions of the variants that are unmutated.

Turning to this clone: What it binds is unknown.

Germline V gene lookup returns CDR1 SNHLY and CDR2 FYNNEI. V dropped 0 bases and J dropped 4; count of bases not matched to a gene: 5. The CDR3 length is 15 residues. Using immunoSEQ multiplex PCR, the repertoire was profiled, and TCRdb retains in-frame clones only, with some absent. The data show about 100,000 clones, 88% seen once. The J gene is TRBJ2-7, the V gene TRBV2; 8 bases fit TRBD2. This clonotype was sampled from an adult in good health. Sequenced material: peripheral blood, taken on day 0 of AZD1222 vaccination. The CDR3 loop reads CASSEASGTLYEQYF. The DNA of the CDR3 is TGTGCCAGCAGTGAAGCTAGCGGGACTCTTTACGAGCAGTACTTC.